Listed below are T cell receptor beta chains from one sample, sequenced in a study of cytomegalovirus exposure and HLA in healthy donors. The assay was immunoSEQ multiplex PCR, and TCRdb's table has in-frame clones only and misses some. Of over 250,000 clones listed, about nine tenths are singletons. The specimen sequenced was PBMCs. The receptors were sampled from a woman in her 30s in good health and CMV-seropositive. Both conserved end residues are part of each CDR3. Fields, in order: clone size, D gene, J gene, CDR3 length, V gene, CDR3 protein, CDR3 DNA. A D gene is named only where the DNA matches it firmly. Rows may omit the clone size; those that give it use once, few, many or a size class.

clone size: .; D gene: .; J gene: TRBJ1-1; CDR3 length: 14; V gene: TRBV7-6; CDR3 protein: CASSLRRDGLEAFF; CDR3 DNA: TGTGCCAGCAGCTTACGCCGGGACGGACTTGAAGCTTTCTTT
clone size: .; D gene: TRBD2; J gene: TRBJ2-7; CDR3 length: 19; V gene: TRBV5-3; CDR3 protein: CARSLRAGGPPSRKRSQYF; CDR3 DNA: TGTGCCAGAAGCTTGCGCGCGGGAGGACCTCCAAGTCGCAAACGGAGCCAGTACTTC
clone size: .; D gene: .; J gene: TRBJ2-1; CDR3 length: 13; V gene: TRBV15; CDR3 protein: CATTRGAYNEQFF; CDR3 DNA: TGTGCCACGACCAGGGGTGCGTACAATGAGCAGTTCTTC
clone size: few; D gene: .; J gene: TRBJ1-2; CDR3 length: 11; V gene: TRBV19; CDR3 protein: CASSMGPSNTF; CDR3 DNA: TGTGCCAGTAGTATGGGACCCTCAAACACCTTC
clone size: .; D gene: TRBD1; J gene: TRBJ1-3; CDR3 length: 16; V gene: TRBV4-3; CDR3 protein: CASGQGLVGTGNTIYF; CDR3 DNA: TGCGCCAGCGGACAGGGATTAGTCGGGACTGGAAACACCATATATTTT
clone size: .; D gene: .; J gene: TRBJ1-2; CDR3 length: 15; V gene: TRBV28; CDR3 protein: CASSERPDKDYGYTF; CDR3 DNA: TGTGCCAGCAGCGAACGACCGGACAAAGACTATGGCTACACCTTC
clone size: .; D gene: .; J gene: TRBJ2-7; CDR3 length: 12; V gene: TRBV30; CDR3 protein: CAWSKSRYEQYF; CDR3 DNA: TGTGCCTGGAGCAAGAGCCGCTACGAGCAGTACTTC
clone size: .; D gene: .; J gene: TRBJ2-7; CDR3 length: 14; V gene: TRBV6-5; CDR3 protein: CASSPGRNYYEQYF; CDR3 DNA: TGTGCCAGCAGTCCGGGGCGAAACTACTACGAGCAGTACTTC
clone size: .; D gene: .; J gene: TRBJ2-5; CDR3 length: 15; V gene: TRBV30; CDR3 protein: CAWSVPLPGWETQYF; CDR3 DNA: TGTGCCTGGAGTGTCCCCCTACCCGGGTGGGAGACCCAGTACTTC
clone size: .; D gene: TRBD1; J gene: TRBJ1-1; CDR3 length: 12; V gene: TRBV11-2; CDR3 protein: CASSPDRGEAFF; CDR3 DNA: TGTGCCAGCAGCCCGGACAGGGGCGAAGCTTTCTTT
clone size: .; D gene: .; J gene: TRBJ1-1; CDR3 length: 13; V gene: TRBV7-8; CDR3 protein: CASSFNRNTEAFF; CDR3 DNA: TGTGCCAGCAGCTTCAACAGGAACACTGAAGCTTTCTTT
clone size: once; D gene: .; J gene: TRBJ2-5; CDR3 length: 14; V gene: TRBV27; CDR3 protein: CASRNQGMGETQYF; CDR3 DNA: TGTGCCAGCAGAAATCAGGGAATGGGGGAGACCCAGTACTTC
clone size: once; D gene: TRBD1; J gene: TRBJ1-3; CDR3 length: 18; V gene: TRBV28; CDR3 protein: CASSPWTGGPESGNTIYF; CDR3 DNA: TGTGCCAGCAGTCCATGGACAGGGGGTCCTGAATCTGGAAACACCATATATTTT
clone size: .; D gene: .; J gene: TRBJ1-6; CDR3 length: 15; V gene: TRBV28; CDR3 protein: CATTDGSSYNSPLHF; CDR3 DNA: TGTGCCACCACGGACGGGAGCTCCTATAATTCACCCCTCCACTTT
clone size: .; D gene: TRBD1; J gene: TRBJ1-2; CDR3 length: 20; V gene: TRBV5-4; CDR3 protein: CASSLDYGQGGLTGDYGYTF; CDR3 DNA: TGTGCCAGCAGCTTGGATTATGGACAGGGGGGCCTGACAGGGGATTATGGCTACACCTTC
clone size: .; D gene: TRBD1; J gene: TRBJ2-6; CDR3 length: 20; V gene: TRBV7-4; CDR3 protein: CASSLDSNGQGLSGANVLTF; CDR3 DNA: TGTGCCAGCAGCTTAGATAGTAATGGACAGGGACTGAGCGGGGCCAACGTCCTGACTTTC
clone size: .; D gene: .; J gene: TRBJ2-5; CDR3 length: 14; V gene: TRBV4-1; CDR3 protein: CASSHDSHQETQYF; CDR3 DNA: TGCGCCAGCAGCCACGACTCCCACCAAGAGACCCAGTACTTC
clone size: .; D gene: .; J gene: TRBJ2-5; CDR3 length: 13; V gene: TRBV6-1; CDR3 protein: CASSGGPGETQYF; CDR3 DNA: TGTGCCAGCAGTGGAGGACCGGGGGAGACCCAGTACTTC
clone size: .; D gene: .; J gene: TRBJ1-3; CDR3 length: 16; V gene: TRBV6-5; CDR3 protein: CASSYSSRAGKNTIYF; CDR3 DNA: TGTGCCAGCAGTTACTCTAGTCGCGCGGGAAAGAACACCATATATTTT
clone size: .; D gene: .; J gene: TRBJ2-7; CDR3 length: 16; V gene: TRBV2; CDR3 protein: CASSETTRTVPYEQYF; CDR3 DNA: TGTGCCAGCAGTGAAACAACTAGGACGGTGCCCTACGAGCAGTACTTC
clone size: .; D gene: TRBD2; J gene: TRBJ2-1; CDR3 length: 16; V gene: TRBV12-5; CDR3 protein: CASGLVLAGVYNEQFF; CDR3 DNA: TGTGCTAGTGGTTTGGTACTCGCGGGAGTCTACAATGAGCAGTTCTTC
clone size: .; D gene: .; J gene: TRBJ1-5; CDR3 length: 14; V gene: TRBV10-1; CDR3 protein: CASSESESNQPQHF; CDR3 DNA: TGCGCCAGCAGTGAGTCTGAGAGCAATCAGCCCCAGCATTTT
clone size: .; D gene: .; J gene: TRBJ2-1; CDR3 length: 16; V gene: TRBV4-3; CDR3 protein: CASSQGQAPTDNEQFF; CDR3 DNA: TGCGCCAGCAGCCAAGGGCAGGCGCCCACGGACAATGAGCAGTTCTTC
clone size: .; D gene: TRBD2; J gene: TRBJ2-7; CDR3 length: 17; V gene: TRBV5-1; CDR3 protein: CASSFGLAGHISYEQYF; CDR3 DNA: TGCGCCAGCAGCTTTGGGCTAGCGGGCCACATCTCCTACGAGCAGTACTTC
clone size: .; D gene: TRBD2; J gene: TRBJ2-2; CDR3 length: 14; V gene: TRBV6-1; CDR3 protein: CASREPSGPGELFF; CDR3 DNA: TGTGCCAGCAGGGAACCTAGCGGGCCCGGGGAGCTGTTTTTT
clone size: .; D gene: TRBD1; J gene: TRBJ2-1; CDR3 length: 14; V gene: TRBV7-2; CDR3 protein: CASSSDRANNEQFF; CDR3 DNA: TGTGCCAGCAGCTCGGACAGGGCAAACAATGAGCAGTTCTTC
clone size: .; D gene: .; J gene: TRBJ2-7; CDR3 length: 10; V gene: TRBV28; CDR3 protein: CASSGHEQYF; CDR3 DNA: TGTGCCAGCAGTGGGCACGAGCAGTACTTC
clone size: .; D gene: TRBD2; J gene: TRBJ2-1; CDR3 length: 18; V gene: TRBV9; CDR3 protein: CASSVPSSGTRPYNEQFF; CDR3 DNA: TGTGCCAGCAGCGTCCCCTCCTCCGGGACTAGGCCATACAATGAGCAGTTCTTC
clone size: .; D gene: .; J gene: TRBJ2-1; CDR3 length: 15; V gene: TRBV29-1; CDR3 protein: CSAAIQANLNNEQFF; CDR3 DNA: TGCAGCGCCGCTATACAAGCGAACTTGAACAATGAGCAGTTCTTC
clone size: .; D gene: .; J gene: TRBJ1-1; CDR3 length: 13; V gene: TRBV27; CDR3 protein: CASSYVGGTEAFF; CDR3 DNA: TGTGCCAGCAGTTACGTAGGGGGTACTGAAGCTTTCTTT
clone size: once; D gene: TRBD1; J gene: TRBJ1-4; CDR3 length: 15; V gene: TRBV28; CDR3 protein: CASSCRTGVCEKLFF; CDR3 DNA: TGTGCCAGCAGTTGTCGGACAGGGGTTTGTGAAAAACTGTTTTTT
clone size: .; D gene: .; J gene: TRBJ2-4; CDR3 length: 13; V gene: TRBV27; CDR3 protein: CASSFGTENIQYF; CDR3 DNA: TGTGCCAGCAGCTTCGGGACGGAGAACATTCAGTACTTC
clone size: .; D gene: .; J gene: TRBJ2-2; CDR3 length: 16; V gene: TRBV4-3; CDR3 protein: CASSQEGTGADGELFF; CDR3 DNA: TGCGCCAGCAGCCAAGAAGGGACGGGGGCGGACGGGGAGCTGTTTTTT
clone size: .; D gene: .; J gene: TRBJ1-2; CDR3 length: 15; V gene: TRBV19; CDR3 protein: CASSTKLDSAYGYTF; CDR3 DNA: TGTGCCAGTAGTACGAAATTAGACTCTGCCTATGGCTACACCTTC
clone size: .; D gene: .; J gene: TRBJ1-5; CDR3 length: 16; V gene: TRBV28; CDR3 protein: CASRLLEPRGTQPQHF; CDR3 DNA: TGTGCCAGCAGATTGTTGGAGCCCCGAGGAACGCAGCCCCAGCATTTT
clone size: .; D gene: .; J gene: TRBJ2-2; CDR3 length: 16; V gene: TRBV7-2; CDR3 protein: CASSLARQGYTGELFF; CDR3 DNA: TGTGCCAGCAGCTTAGCCAGGCAGGGGTACACCGGGGAGCTGTTTTTT
clone size: .; D gene: .; J gene: TRBJ2-1; CDR3 length: 17; V gene: TRBV5-4; CDR3 protein: CASSLGAGSGSYNEQFF; CDR3 DNA: TGTGCCAGCAGCTTGGGGGCGGGGAGCGGATCCTACAATGAGCAGTTCTTC
clone size: few; D gene: .; J gene: TRBJ1-5; CDR3 length: 13; V gene: TRBV30; CDR3 protein: CAWSGGNHQPQHF; CDR3 DNA: TGTGCCTGGAGTGGGGGGAACCATCAGCCCCAGCATTTT
clone size: .; D gene: .; J gene: TRBJ2-1; CDR3 length: 15; V gene: TRBV9; CDR3 protein: CASSVDRASYNEQFF; CDR3 DNA: TGTGCCAGCAGCGTAGACAGGGCCTCCTACAATGAGCAGTTCTTC
clone size: .; D gene: TRBD2; J gene: TRBJ2-1; CDR3 length: 13; V gene: TRBV14; CDR3 protein: CASSGGAYNEQFF; CDR3 DNA: TGTGCCAGCAGCGGGGGGGCCTACAATGAGCAGTTCTTC
clone size: few; D gene: .; J gene: TRBJ2-1; CDR3 length: 12; V gene: TRBV7-9; CDR3 protein: CASSLEINEQFF; CDR3 DNA: TGTGCCAGCAGCTTAGAGATCAATGAGCAGTTCTTC
clone size: few; D gene: .; J gene: TRBJ2-1; CDR3 length: 15; V gene: TRBV6-6; CDR3 protein: CASSYSSWSYNEQFF; CDR3 DNA: TGTGCCAGCAGTTACTCGTCATGGTCCTACAATGAGCAGTTCTTC
clone size: few; D gene: .; J gene: TRBJ1-5; CDR3 length: 12; V gene: TRBV28; CDR3 protein: CASSPTNQPQHF; CDR3 DNA: TGTGCCAGCAGCCCCACCAATCAGCCCCAGCATTTT
clone size: .; D gene: TRBD1; J gene: TRBJ1-1; CDR3 length: 12; V gene: TRBV18; CDR3 protein: CASSRQGTEAFF; CDR3 DNA: TGTGCCAGCTCCCGACAGGGAACTGAAGCTTTCTTT
clone size: .; D gene: .; J gene: TRBJ2-7; CDR3 length: 14; V gene: TRBV28; CDR3 protein: CASSPNVGSYEQYF; CDR3 DNA: TGTGCCAGCAGTCCCAACGTCGGCTCCTACGAGCAGTACTTC
clone size: .; D gene: TRBD2; J gene: TRBJ2-3; CDR3 length: 16; V gene: TRBV7-3; CDR3 protein: CASSLQSGGARDTQYF; CDR3 DNA: TGTGCCAGCAGCCTTCAGAGCGGGGGGGCCAGAGATACGCAGTATTTT
clone size: .; D gene: TRBD1; J gene: TRBJ1-1; CDR3 length: 13; V gene: TRBV2; CDR3 protein: CASSTTGVTEAFF; CDR3 DNA: TGTGCCAGCAGTACTACAGGGGTCACTGAAGCTTTCTTT
clone size: .; D gene: .; J gene: TRBJ1-5; CDR3 length: 14; V gene: TRBV9; CDR3 protein: CASSVEDSNQPQHF; CDR3 DNA: TGTGCCAGCAGCGTAGAGGATAGCAATCAGCCCCAGCATTTT